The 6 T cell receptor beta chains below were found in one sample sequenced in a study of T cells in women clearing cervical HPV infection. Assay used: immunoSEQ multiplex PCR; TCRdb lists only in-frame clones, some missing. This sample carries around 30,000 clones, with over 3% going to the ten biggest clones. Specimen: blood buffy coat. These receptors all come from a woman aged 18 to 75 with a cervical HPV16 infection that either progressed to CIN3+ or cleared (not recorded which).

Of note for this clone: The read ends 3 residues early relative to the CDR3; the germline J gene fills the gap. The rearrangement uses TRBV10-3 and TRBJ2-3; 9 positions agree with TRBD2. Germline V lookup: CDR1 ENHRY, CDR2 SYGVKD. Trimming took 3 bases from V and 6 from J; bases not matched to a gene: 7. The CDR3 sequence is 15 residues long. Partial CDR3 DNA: TGTGCCATCAGTGATGGCGGGGGGGCAATCGATACG. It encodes CAISDGGGAIDT. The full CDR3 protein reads CAISDGGGAIDTQYF.

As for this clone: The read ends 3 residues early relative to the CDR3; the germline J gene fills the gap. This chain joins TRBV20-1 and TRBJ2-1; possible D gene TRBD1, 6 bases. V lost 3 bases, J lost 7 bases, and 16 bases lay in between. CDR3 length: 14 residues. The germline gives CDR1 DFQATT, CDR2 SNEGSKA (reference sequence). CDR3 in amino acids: CSARAPGARNEQFF. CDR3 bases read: TGCAGTGCTAGGGCCCCAGGGGCCCGGAATGAG.

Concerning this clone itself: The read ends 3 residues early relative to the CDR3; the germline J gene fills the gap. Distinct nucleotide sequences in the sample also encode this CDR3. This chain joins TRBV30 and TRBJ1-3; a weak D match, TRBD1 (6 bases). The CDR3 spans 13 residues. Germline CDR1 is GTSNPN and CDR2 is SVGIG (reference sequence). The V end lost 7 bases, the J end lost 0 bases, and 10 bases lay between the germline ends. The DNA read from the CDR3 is TGTGCCTTTGGACAGTACTCTGGAAACACC. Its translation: CAFGQYSGNT. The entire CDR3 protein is CAFGQYSGNTIYF.

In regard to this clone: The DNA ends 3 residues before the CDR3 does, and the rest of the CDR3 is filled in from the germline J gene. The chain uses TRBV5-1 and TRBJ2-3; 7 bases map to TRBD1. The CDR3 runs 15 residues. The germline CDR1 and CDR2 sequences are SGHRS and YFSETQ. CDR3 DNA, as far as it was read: TGCGCCAGCAGCCCGTGGACAGGTTCCAATCAGCCG. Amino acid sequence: CASSPWTGSNQP. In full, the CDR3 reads CASSPWTGSNQPQYF.

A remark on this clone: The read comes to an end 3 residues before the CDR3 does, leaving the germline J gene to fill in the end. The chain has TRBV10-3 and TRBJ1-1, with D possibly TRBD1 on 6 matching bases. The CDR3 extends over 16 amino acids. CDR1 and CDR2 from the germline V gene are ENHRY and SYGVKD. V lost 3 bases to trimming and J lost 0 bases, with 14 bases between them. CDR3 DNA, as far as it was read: TGTGCCATCAGTGATGGGTGGGACATCATGAACACTGAA. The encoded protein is CAISDGWDIMNTE. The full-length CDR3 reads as CAISDGWDIMNTEAFF.

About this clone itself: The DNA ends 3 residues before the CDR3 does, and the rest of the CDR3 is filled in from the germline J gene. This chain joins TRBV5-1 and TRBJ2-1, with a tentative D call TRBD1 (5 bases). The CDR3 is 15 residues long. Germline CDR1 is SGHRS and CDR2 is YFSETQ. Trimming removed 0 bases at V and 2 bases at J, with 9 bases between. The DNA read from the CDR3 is TGCGCCAGCAGCTTGGGGGGCCGAACCTACAATGAG. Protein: CASSLGGRTYNE. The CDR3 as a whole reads CASSLGGRTYNEQFF. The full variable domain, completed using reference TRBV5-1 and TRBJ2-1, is KAGVTQTPRYLIKTRGQQVTLSCSPISGHRSVSWYQQTPGQGLQFLFEYFSETQRNKGNFPGRFSGRQFSNSRSEMNVSTLELGDSALYLCASSLGGRTYNEQFFGPGTRLTVL.